The rows below give T cell receptor beta chains drawn from one sample of a study of post-analysis software for immune sequencing data. MiXCR was run by TCRdb on the PCR reads, yielding one entry per CDR3 protein. This sample has about 200,000 distinct CDR3 sequences; approximately 30% occur once, and the top ten carry roughly 3.4%. Sequenced input: blood. These receptors originate from a girl aged 2-17 years with multiple sclerosis. Both conserved end residues are part of each CDR3. The order of the fields is clone size, V gene, J gene, D gene, CDR3 length, CDR3 DNA, CDR3 protein. The D gene is left open where the match is weak. A clone size is listed for some rows: how often the clone was seen (once, few, many), or a class if it is expanded.

abundance: few; v_gene: TRBV28; j_gene: TRBJ2-3; d_gene: TRBD2; len: 15; CDR3nt: TGTGCCAGCAGTCCCTTAGCGGGAGAGGCAGATACGCAGTATTTT; CDR3aa: CASSPLAGEADTQYF
abundance: -; v_gene: TRBV7-2; j_gene: TRBJ2-5; d_gene: TRBD2; len: 15; CDR3nt: TGTGCCAGCAGCTTATTCGATCTAGCGGGCGAGACCCAGTACTTC; CDR3aa: CASSLFDLAGETQYF
abundance: -; v_gene: TRBV5-1; j_gene: TRBJ2-1; d_gene: -; len: 14; CDR3nt: TGCGCCAGCAACTTGGGGGGGCAGTTCAATGAGCAGTTCTTC; CDR3aa: CASNLGGQFNEQFF
abundance: few; v_gene: TRBV7-3; j_gene: TRBJ2-3; d_gene: -; len: 17; CDR3nt: TGTGCCAGCGGCTCCCCGTCCAGCGGTGGCGGCACAGATACGCAGTATTTT; CDR3aa: CASGSPSSGGGTDTQYF
abundance: many; v_gene: TRBV7-3; j_gene: TRBJ1-1; d_gene: TRBD1; len: 12; CDR3nt: TGTGCCAGCAGCGGACAGGGAACTGAAGCTTTCTTT; CDR3aa: CASSGQGTEAFF
abundance: few; v_gene: TRBV5-4; j_gene: TRBJ2-5; d_gene: TRBD1; len: 15; CDR3nt: TGTGCCAGCAGCTTGGGACAGGGGGTCCAAGAGACCCAGTACTTC; CDR3aa: CASSLGQGVQETQYF
abundance: -; v_gene: TRBV7-2; j_gene: TRBJ2-1; d_gene: TRBD1; len: 16; CDR3nt: TGTGTCAGCAGCTTGGGAGACAGGGTCTCCTACAATGAGCAGTTCTTC; CDR3aa: CVSSLGDRVSYNEQFF
abundance: many; v_gene: TRBV20-1; j_gene: TRBJ1-2; d_gene: -; len: 19; CDR3nt: TGCAGTGCTAGAGATCTGCGTGGACCCCCGGGAAGGACTGACTATGGCTACACCTTC; CDR3aa: CSARDLRGPPGRTDYGYTF
abundance: -; v_gene: TRBV28; j_gene: TRBJ2-7; d_gene: TRBD2; len: 17; CDR3nt: TGTGCCAGCAGTTTTTTGGCTGGGCTAGCGGGAGGGTACGAGCAGTACTTC; CDR3aa: CASSFLAGLAGGYEQYF
abundance: -; v_gene: TRBV6-6; j_gene: TRBJ2-2; d_gene: TRBD2; len: 15; CDR3nt: TGTGCCAGCAGCCAGACTAGCCGAGGCACCGGGGAGCTGTTTTTT; CDR3aa: CASSQTSRGTGELFF
abundance: many; v_gene: TRBV29-1; j_gene: TRBJ2-1; d_gene: -; len: 13; CDR3nt: TGCAGCGTTGATCTGCGGGACTCCAATGAGCAGTTCTTC; CDR3aa: CSVDLRDSNEQFF
abundance: few; v_gene: TRBV5-1; j_gene: TRBJ2-6; d_gene: -; len: 13; CDR3nt: TGCGCCAGCAGCCCCTATGGGGCCAACGTCCTGACTTTC; CDR3aa: CASSPYGANVLTF
abundance: few; v_gene: TRBV5-1; j_gene: TRBJ1-1; d_gene: -; len: 16; CDR3nt: TGCGCCAGCAGCTTGGTCGGGCCAGAAGCTAACACTGAAGCTTTCTTT; CDR3aa: CASSLVGPEANTEAFF
abundance: -; v_gene: TRBV10-3; j_gene: TRBJ1-6; d_gene: -; len: 14; CDR3nt: TGTGCCATCAGCTTTGGGCAGGCCCCCTCACCCCTCCACTTT; CDR3aa: CAISFGQAPSPLHF
abundance: few; v_gene: TRBV5-1; j_gene: TRBJ2-3; d_gene: TRBD2; len: 14; CDR3nt: TGCGCCAGCAGCTTGGAACTAGCGGGGGATACGCAGTATTTT; CDR3aa: CASSLELAGDTQYF
abundance: many; v_gene: TRBV4-1; j_gene: TRBJ2-1; d_gene: -; len: 16; CDR3nt: TGCGCCAGCAGCCAAGTTGACATACTCTCCTACAATGAGCAGTTCTTC; CDR3aa: CASSQVDILSYNEQFF
abundance: few; v_gene: TRBV5-1; j_gene: TRBJ2-3; d_gene: -; len: 16; CDR3nt: TGCGCCAGCAGCACCAGGGGTTCCTCCTTCGCAGATACGCAGTATTTT; CDR3aa: CASSTRGSSFADTQYF
abundance: -; v_gene: TRBV5-1; j_gene: TRBJ1-6; d_gene: -; len: 14; CDR3nt: TGCGCCAGCAGCTTGGACGGAAATAATTCACCCCTCCACTTT; CDR3aa: CASSLDGNNSPLHF
abundance: many; v_gene: TRBV3-1; j_gene: TRBJ1-2; d_gene: -; len: 12; CDR3nt: TGTGCCAGCGGGACGGACCACTATGGCTACACCTTC; CDR3aa: CASGTDHYGYTF
abundance: many; v_gene: TRBV5-1; j_gene: TRBJ1-6; d_gene: TRBD1; len: 15; CDR3nt: TGCGCCAGCAGCCAGCCGGGACAGCTTAATTCACCCCTCCACTTT; CDR3aa: CASSQPGQLNSPLHF
abundance: few; v_gene: TRBV5-1; j_gene: TRBJ1-4; d_gene: -; len: 14; CDR3nt: TGCGCCAGCAGCTCCCGGGACTTAAATGAAAAACTGTTTTTT; CDR3aa: CASSSRDLNEKLFF
abundance: many; v_gene: TRBV7-2; j_gene: TRBJ2-1; d_gene: -; len: 16; CDR3nt: TGTGCCAGCAGCTTATACTTCGAGATAACCTACAATGAGCAGTTCTTC; CDR3aa: CASSLYFEITYNEQFF
abundance: many; v_gene: TRBV10-1; j_gene: TRBJ2-7; d_gene: TRBD2; len: 14; CDR3nt: TGCGCCAGCAGTGAGTTTACTAGCGGGTACGAGCAGTACTTC; CDR3aa: CASSEFTSGYEQYF
abundance: -; v_gene: TRBV7-2; j_gene: TRBJ1-2; d_gene: -; len: 15; CDR3nt: TGTGCCAGCAGCTTCGGACGGGGCGGTAGTTATGGCTACACCTTC; CDR3aa: CASSFGRGGSYGYTF
abundance: many; v_gene: TRBV4-1; j_gene: TRBJ1-2; d_gene: -; len: 17; CDR3nt: TGCGCCAGCAGCCAAGATCCACGCGGGGTTGGGGGCCGTGGCTACACCTTC; CDR3aa: CASSQDPRGVGGRGYTF